This note documents a single T cell receptor (beta chain) sequence. Its specificity is unknown. The record originates from a study of T cells after yellow fever vaccination. The study's findings and limits: Only a minor proportion of clonotypes was detected across both CD4 and CD8 compartments.

Trimming removed 6 bases from V and 0 bases from J; junction bases left unmatched: 10. The CDR3 is made up of 15 amino acids. Germline V gene data show CDR1 as DFQATT and CDR2 as SNEGSKA (reference sequence). From the 5' RACE reads, TCRdb called clonotypes with MiXCR, one entry per CDR3 protein. Of fewer than 650,000 distinct CDR3 sequences listed, 21% are singletons. The sample in question was PBMCs, obtained 21 days after the first yellow fever vaccination. This TCR derives from a man aged 18 to 30 who received the YFV17D yellow fever vaccine. The J gene is TRBJ2-7, the V gene TRBV20-1, with 8 bases aligning to TRBD2. The CDR3 sequence is CSAKGTSGNSYEQYF. The CDR3 DNA sequence: TGCAGTGCCAAAGGAACTAGCGGCAACTCCTACGAGCAGTACTTC.